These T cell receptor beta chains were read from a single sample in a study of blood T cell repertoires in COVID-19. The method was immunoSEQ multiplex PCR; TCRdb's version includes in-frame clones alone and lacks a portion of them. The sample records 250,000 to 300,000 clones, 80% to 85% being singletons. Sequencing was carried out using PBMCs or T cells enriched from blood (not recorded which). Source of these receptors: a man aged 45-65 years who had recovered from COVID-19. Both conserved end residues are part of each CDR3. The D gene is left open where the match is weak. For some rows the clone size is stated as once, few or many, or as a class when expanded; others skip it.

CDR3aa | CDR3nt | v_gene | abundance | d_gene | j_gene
CASSLAANEKLFF | TGCGCCAGCAGCCTCGCAGCTAATGAAAAACTGTTTTTT | TRBV4-3 | once | - | TRBJ1-4
CASSLGDRINTEAFF | TGTGCCAGTAGTCTTGGGGACAGGATAAACACTGAAGCTTTCTTT | TRBV19 | - | TRBD1 | TRBJ1-1
CASSLDTGFAQYF | TGCGCCAGCAGCTTGGACACAGGGTTCGCGCAGTATTTT | TRBV5-1 | - | - | TRBJ2-3
CASSKARYRRLHQPQHF | TGTGCCAGCAGCAAAGCACGATACAGACGTCTTCACCAGCCCCAGCATTTT | TRBV21-1 | - | - | TRBJ1-5
CASRNEGTYHPGYTF | TGTGCCAGCAGGAATGAAGGGACATACCACCCAGGCTACACCTTC | TRBV5-4 | - | - | TRBJ1-2
CASSVDLSGEQFF | TGTGCCAGCAGCGTAGACCTATCCGGTGAGCAGTTCTTC | TRBV9 | once | - | TRBJ2-1
CASSTDKGLDGYTF | TGCGCCAGCAGCACGGACAAGGGGTTGGATGGCTACACCTTC | TRBV5-1 | - | - | TRBJ1-2
CASSYSIPSRSHEQFF | TGTGCCAGCAGTTACTCGATTCCTAGCCGCTCCCATGAGCAGTTCTTC | TRBV6-5 | - | - | TRBJ2-1
CAWSAIRGQPQHF | TGTGCCTGGAGTGCGATCAGGGGTCAGCCCCAGCATTTT | TRBV30 | - | - | TRBJ1-5
CASARGLGTGEQYF | TGTGCCAGCGCCCGGGGTCTGGGTACGGGCGAGCAGTACTTC | TRBV7-2 | - | - | TRBJ2-7
CASTGGHNTGELFF | TGTGCCTCAACAGGGGGTCATAACACCGGGGAGCTGTTTTTT | TRBV6-5 | - | TRBD1 | TRBJ2-2
CASSAMGSLAGAGGTQYF | TGTGCCAGCAGCGCCATGGGGAGTCTAGCGGGAGCGGGGGGTACGCAGTATTTT | TRBV11-2 | once | TRBD2 | TRBJ2-3
CASSPGDDTEAFF | TGTGCCAGCAGCCCAGGGGACGACACTGAAGCTTTCTTT | TRBV9 | - | - | TRBJ1-1
CASSSGRANTGELFF | TGTGCCAGCAGTTCGGGTCGAGCGAACACCGGGGAGCTGTTTTTT | TRBV6-5 | - | - | TRBJ2-2
CASSPRGGRETQYF | TGTGCCAGCAGCCCTAGGGGAGGGAGGGAGACCCAGTACTTC | TRBV5-6 | - | TRBD2 | TRBJ2-5
CASSQVDEQYF | TGTGCCAGCAGCCAAGTAGACGAGCAGTACTTC | TRBV3-1/TRBV3-2 | - | - | TRBJ2-7
CASSIAITGYTF | TGTGCCAGTAGTATAGCTATTACGGGCTACACCTTC | TRBV19 | - | - | TRBJ1-2
CASSADRAGEKLFF | TGCGCCAGCAGCGCGGACAGGGCCGGGGAAAAACTGTTTTTT | TRBV5-1 | - | TRBD1 | TRBJ1-4
CASSERQSLDQPQHF | TGTGCCAGCAGCGAGCGACAGTCTCTTGATCAGCCCCAGCATTTT | TRBV7-2 | - | - | TRBJ1-5
CASTGLAGGTETQYF | TGTGCCAGCACTGGACTAGCGGGGGGGACGGAGACCCAGTACTTC | TRBV3-1/TRBV3-2 | - | TRBD2 | TRBJ2-5
CASSPGESLAANVLTF | TGTGCCAGCAGCCCGGGAGAGTCCTTGGCGGCCAACGTCCTGACTTTC | TRBV11-3 | - | - | TRBJ2-6
CASSLGTARELFF | TGTGCCAGCAGCCTAGGGACAGCGAGGGAGCTGTTTTTT | TRBV5-8 | once | TRBD1 | TRBJ2-2
CASSLDYTDTQYF | TGCGCCAGCAGCTTGGACTACACAGATACGCAGTATTTT | TRBV5-1 | few | - | TRBJ2-3
CASTSQGASLSGNTIYF | TGTGCCAGCACTTCCCAGGGGGCTTCCCTCTCTGGAAACACCATATATTTT | TRBV2 | - | TRBD1 | TRBJ1-3
CASSEKRPLVGEQFF | TGTGCCAGCAGTGAAAAGCGGCCCCTTGTTGGCGAGCAGTTCTTC | TRBV2 | - | - | TRBJ2-1
CASRAQGPYEQYF | TGTGCCAGCAGGGCACAGGGACCCTACGAGCAGTACTTC | TRBV11-3 | - | - | TRBJ2-7
CASSRRSGSTDTQYF | TGTGCCAGCAGCAGACGGAGCGGGAGCACAGATACGCAGTATTTT | TRBV7-2 | - | - | TRBJ2-3
CASSPFGTAAGELFF | TGTGCCAGCAGCCCCTTTGGGACAGCGGCCGGGGAGCTGTTTTTT | TRBV6-5 | - | TRBD1 | TRBJ2-2
CASSLQVGANQPQHF | TGTGCCAGCAGTTTACAAGTAGGGGCGAATCAGCCCCAGCATTTT | TRBV27 | - | - | TRBJ1-5
CASNLGQATEAFF | TGTGCCAGCAACCTGGGACAGGCTACTGAAGCTTTCTTT | TRBV2 | - | TRBD1 | TRBJ1-1
CASSFYTGGDSPLHF | TGCGCCAGCAGCTTCTACACAGGGGGCGACTCACCCCTCCACTTT | TRBV5-1 | - | TRBD1 | TRBJ1-6
CASSYLSRGRLSYEQYF | TGTGCCAGCAGTTACCTTTCCAGGGGTAGGCTCTCCTACGAGCAGTACTTC | TRBV6-2/TRBV6-3 | - | - | TRBJ2-7
CASSAARDRATQYF | TGTGCCAGCAGCGCCGCCCGGGACAGGGCTACCCAGTACTTC | TRBV9 | once | TRBD1 | TRBJ2-5
CASSLSPTISPEAFF | TGTGCCAGCAGTTTATCTCCCACCATTAGTCCTGAAGCTTTCTTT | TRBV27 | - | - | TRBJ1-1
CASSRNQVQETQYF | TGTGCCAGCAGCCGAAACCAGGTTCAAGAGACCCAGTACTTC | TRBV11-2 | - | - | TRBJ2-5
CSVDRTGGRSTNYGYTF | TGCAGCGTTGACCGGACAGGGGGCCGTTCAACTAACTATGGCTACACCTTC | TRBV29-1 | - | TRBD1 | TRBJ1-2
CATSDLGPGGRYEAFF | TGTGCCACCAGTGATTTGGGACCCGGGGGACGATATGAAGCTTTCTTT | TRBV24-1 | - | - | TRBJ1-1
CASRSYRGGSETQYF | TGTGCCAGCAGATCCTACAGGGGAGGTTCAGAGACCCAGTACTTC | TRBV28 | - | - | TRBJ2-5
CASSRPGTSSQYGSYEQYF | TGTGCCAGCAGCCGCCCCGGGACTAGCAGCCAGTACGGCTCCTACGAGCAGTACTTC | TRBV5-4 | - | TRBD2 | TRBJ2-7
CASQSDSQETQYF | TGTGCCAGCCAATCGGACAGCCAAGAGACCCAGTACTTC | TRBV6-6 | - | - | TRBJ2-5
CASSSQLYEQYF | TGTGCCAGCAGTTCCCAACTCTACGAGCAGTACTTC | TRBV28 | - | - | TRBJ2-7
CASSSRQGLRDRYNEQFF | TGTGCCAGCAGTTCCCGACAGGGATTACGGGACCGCTACAATGAGCAGTTCTTC | TRBV28 | once | TRBD1 | TRBJ2-1
CAWTSAALNEDYGYTF | TGTGCCTGGACGTCGGCAGCACTTAACGAGGACTATGGCTACACCTTC | TRBV30 | once | - | TRBJ1-2
CASSLAGSYNEQFF | TGTGCCAGCAGTCTAGCGGGGTCTTACAATGAGCAGTTCTTC | TRBV27 | once | TRBD2 | TRBJ2-1